The 10 T cell receptor beta chains given below trace back to one sample, sequenced in a study of blood T cell repertoires in COVID-19. Measured with immunoSEQ multiplex PCR; TCRdb has only the in-frame clones, and not every one. The repertoire holds around 250,000 clones, with around 88% as singletons. Sequencing was performed on PBMCs or T cells enriched from blood (not recorded which). The origin of the receptors is a woman in her forties with acute COVID-19.

The J gene is TRBJ2-7, the V gene TRBV9; the D gene is possibly TRBD2 (5 bases). The germline V gene encodes CDR1 SGDLS and CDR2 YYNGEE. The CDR3 has 14 residues. V lost 0 bases and J 2 bases, leaving 9 bases between the germline ends. CDR3 sequence reads: CASSVDGLPYEQYF. The CDR3 DNA is TGTGCCAGCAGCGTAGACGGACTCCCCTACGAGCAGTACTTC.

V usage is TRBV11-3 and J usage is TRBJ2-2; 8 nucleotides agree with TRBD1. This CDR3 is built from 15 residues. V shed 1 base, J shed 6 bases, and the junction held 4 bases outside the gene matches. Germline V gene data show CDR1 as SGHNT and CDR2 as YENEEA. The CDR3 loop reads CASSLGQGSSGELFF. The CDR3 DNA follows: TGTGCCAGCAGCTTAGGACAGGGGTCATCCGGGGAGCTGTTTTTT.

A few counts support this clone. The chain uses TRBV7-6 and TRBJ2-3; D is perhaps TRBD2 (6 bases). The CDR3 runs to 18 residues. CDR1 is SGHVS and CDR2 is FNYEAQ in the germline V gene. The ends were cut back, 5 bases at V and 7 bases at J, with 28 bases in the middle. The CDR3 loop reads CASSLNSWVGGLGHTQYF. The CDR3 DNA sequence: TGTGCCAGCAGCCTCAACTCATGGGTGGGAGGCCTAGGGCATACGCAGTATTTT.

The chain combines TRBV6-2 or TRBV6-3 with TRBJ2-1, with TRBD2 matching 7 bases. The germline V gene has CDR1 MNHEY and CDR2 SVGEGT. CDR3 length: 19 amino acids. V lost 4 bases, J lost 1 base, and 16 bases stayed unmatched. CDR3 bases: TGTGCCAGCAGTTTTATAAGGACTAGGGATCTTTCTTCCTACAATGAGCAGTTCTTC. Its translation is CASSFIRTRDLSSYNEQFF.

The chain recombines TRBV19 with TRBJ1-5; D is perhaps TRBD1 (6 bases). The CDR3 is 15 amino acids. Trimming cost V 5 bases and J 4 bases, with 15 bases left between them. Germline V gives CDR1 LNHDA, CDR2 SQIVND (reference sequence). CDR3 nucleotide sequence: TGTGCCAGTAGTTCGCCTAGGACAGCGAATCAGCCCCAGCATTTT. Translated, it gives CASSSPRTANQPQHF.

This clone was detected only a few times. The CDR3 nucleotides are TGTGCCAGCAGCTTACTTGGGGGCATCCAAGAGACCCAGTACTTC. It specifies CASSLLGGIQETQYF. The chain has TRBV7-2 and TRBJ2-5, with a tentative D call TRBD1 (6 bases). V lost 2 bases, J lost 1 base, and 11 bases lay in between. The CDR3 consists of 15 residues. The germline CDR1 and CDR2 sequences are SGHTA and FQGNSA.

The DNA for the CDR3 is TGCGCCAGCAGCCAAGAACGGGAGGGGAAAGCTTTCTTT. Translating it yields CASSQEREGKAFF. The rearrangement links TRBV4-3 to TRBJ1-1, with a possible D match to TRBD1 (5 bases). The CDR3 has 13 amino acids. Trimming left V 0 bases short and J 9 bases short, with 11 bases between. Germline V gene data show CDR1 as LGHNA and CDR2 as YSLEER.

The sample holds a few counts of this clone. This chain links TRBV7-2 with TRBJ1-5; D ambiguous. The CDR3 totals 14 residues. Germline CDR1 and CDR2: SGHTA and FQGNSA. Trimming took 1 base from V and 6 from J, leaving 10 bases between them. CDR3 region: CASSLGINSQPQHF. The CDR3 DNA reads as TGTGCCAGCAGCTTAGGAATCAATAGTCAGCCCCAGCATTTT.

Remarks on this clone: Distinct nucleotide sequences in the sample also encode this CDR3. The rearrangement joins TRBV5-1 to TRBJ2-1, with 9 bases that match TRBD1. There are 14 residues in the CDR3. V shed 0 bases and J 5 bases; nucleotides not matched to a gene: 0. CDR1 is SGHRS and CDR2 is YFSETQ in the germline V gene. CDR3 sequence (DNA): TGCGCCAGCAGCTTGGGGACAGGGGACAATGAGCAGTTCTTC. It encodes CASSLGTGDNEQFF.

V usage is TRBV9 and J usage is TRBJ1-2; D is undetermined. Germline values: CDR1 SGDLS, CDR2 YYNGEE. Trimming left V 0 bases short and J 8 bases short, with 20 bases between. The CDR3 length is 16 residues. CDR3 DNA: TGTGCCAGCAGCGTAGCCGATGCAGGTATGAATCTCGGCTACACCTTC. Translating it yields CASSVADAGMNLGYTF.